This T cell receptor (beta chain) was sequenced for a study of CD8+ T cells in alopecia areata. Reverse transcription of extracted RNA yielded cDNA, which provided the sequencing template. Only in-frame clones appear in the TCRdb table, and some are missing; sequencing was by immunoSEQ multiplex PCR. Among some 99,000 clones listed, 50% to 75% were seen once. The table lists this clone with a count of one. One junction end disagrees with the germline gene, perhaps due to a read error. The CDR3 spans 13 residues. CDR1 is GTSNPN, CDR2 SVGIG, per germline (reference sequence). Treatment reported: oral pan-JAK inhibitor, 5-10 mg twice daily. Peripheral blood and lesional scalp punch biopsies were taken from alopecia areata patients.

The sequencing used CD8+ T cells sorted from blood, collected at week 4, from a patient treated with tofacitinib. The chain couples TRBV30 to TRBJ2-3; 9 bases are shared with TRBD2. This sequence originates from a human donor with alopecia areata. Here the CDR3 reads CTKQREEADTQYF. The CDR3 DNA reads TGCACCAAGCAGCGGGAGGAGGCAGATACGCAGTATTTT.